This TCR beta chain was identified in a study of tumor and adjacent non-tumor tissue in lung cancer. Findings and caveats of the study: Tumor repertoires had a smaller top 100 clone share than normal lung.

CDR1 is SQVTM, CDR2 ANQGSEA, per germline. The CDR3 extends over 13 amino acids. This sample's RNA came from whole unsorted tissue. With respect to this clonotype: No antigen is known for it. The junction shows a germline mismatch at one end, possibly a read error.

The library came from three nested PCR rounds adapted from ARM-PCR protocols. TCRdb re-analysed the multiplex PCR reads in MiXCR, keeping a single row per CDR3 protein. The table shows under 150,000 distinct CDR3 sequences, with roughly 64% occurring only once. The TCR originated in a man aged 30-40 years with non-small cell lung cancer. The sequencing input was lung tumor tissue. The V and J genes are TRBV29-1 and TRBJ1-6; D gene unclear. In DNA, the CDR3 is TGCGGCGTGGATTCTGGTCACGGCTCACCCCTCCACTTT. Translation: CGVDSGHGSPLHF.